The 29 T cell receptor beta chains in this list originate from one sample, sequenced in a study of T cell responses to AZD1222 COVID-19 vaccine. Sequenced by immunoSEQ multiplex PCR; TCRdb stores in-frame clones only, minus some. Of 90,000 to 150,000 clones listed, approximately 86% are singletons. Specimen: peripheral blood, collected 28 days after the second AZD1222 dose. The receptors originated from an adult who received the AZD1222 COVID-19 vaccine.

This clone was observed a single time. This chain uses TRBV7-9 with TRBJ1-6; maybe TRBD1 (6 bases). The CDR3 is 14 amino acids. Per the germline V gene, CDR1 is SEHNR and CDR2 is FQNEAQ (reference sequence). Trimming shortened V by 1 base and J by 13 bases, and 14 bases separated the two germline ends. As DNA, the CDR3 is TGTGCCAGCAGCTTAGGACAGGCCCAATTTCCCCTCCACTTT. This sequence encodes CASSLGQAQFPLHF.

The chain has TRBV18 and TRBJ2-5, with D perhaps assigned TRBD1 or TRBD2 (5 bases each). Germline CDR1 KGHSH, CDR2 LQKENI. V was trimmed by 3 bases and J by 0 bases, leaving 8 bases between them. The CDR3 is made up of 14 amino acids. CDR3 in amino acids: CASSPGRYQETQYF. The CDR3 nucleotides are TGTGCCAGCTCACCGGGACGGTACCAAGAGACCCAGTACTTC.

This clone was seen a single time. V usage is TRBV7-8 and J usage is TRBJ1-2; maybe TRBD1 (5 bases). V shed 0 bases and J shed 8 bases, with 13 bases lying between them. Germline lookup yields CDR1 SGHVS and CDR2 FQNEAQ. This CDR3 region has 14 residues. The chain's CDR3 is CASSLAGRGYGYTF. The CDR3, as DNA: TGTGCCAGCAGCTTAGCGGGGCGGGGCTACGGCTACACCTTC.

This sequence joins TRBV4-1 and TRBJ1-5, with TRBD1 matching 7 bases. The CDR3 loop spans 16 amino acids. Trimming took 4 bases from V and 5 from J; bases not matched to a gene: 11. Germline-derived CDR1 and CDR2 are MGHRA and YSYEKL. The CDR3 region is CASSPRGAGQDQPQHF. The CDR3 DNA reads as TGCGCCAGCAGCCCCAGGGGGGCGGGGCAGGATCAGCCCCAGCATTTT.

V is TRBV7-2 and J is TRBJ2-7, with a weak D call TRBD1 (5 bases). Germline loops: CDR1 SGHTA, CDR2 FQGNSA. V lost 5 bases and J 2 bases, leaving 16 bases between the germline ends. This CDR3 is built from 15 residues. CDR3 in amino acids: CASSTNGFRAYEQYF. The CDR3 DNA reads TGTGCCAGCAGCACCAACGGGTTCAGGGCCTACGAGCAGTACTTC.

The rearrangement uses TRBV19 and TRBJ2-3; 12 bases line up with TRBD2. Germline V gene lookup returns CDR1 LNHDA and CDR2 SQIVND (reference sequence). V shed 1 base and J 6 bases; nucleotides not matched to a gene: 2. The CDR3 covers 15 residues. CDR3 nucleotide sequence: TGTGCCAGTAGTATAGCGACTAGCGGGGGCGATACGCAGTATTTT. Translating it yields CASSIATSGGDTQYF.

The CDR3 is CASSSGAGETQYF. The CDR3, as DNA: TGTGCCAGCTCATCCGGGGCCGGGGAGACCCAGTACTTC. The rearrangement links TRBV18 to TRBJ2-5; either TRBD1 or TRBD2 may fit D (5 bases each). The germline V gene encodes CDR1 KGHSH and CDR2 LQKENI. Trimming shortened V by 5 bases and J by 5 bases, and 12 bases separated the two germline ends. CDR3 length: 13 residues.

J is TRBJ2-6 and V is TRBV3-1 (or the pseudogene TRBV3-2), with D perhaps TRBD1 or TRBD2 (6 bases each). V lost 0 bases and J lost 3, with 21 bases in between. This CDR3 contains 20 residues. In germline, CDR1 is LGHDT, CDR2 YNNKEL (reference sequence). The CDR3: CASSQDPARGLRNGANVLTF. CDR3 DNA: TGTGCCAGCAGCCAAGATCCAGCCCGGGGGCTGAGGAATGGGGCCAACGTCCTGACTTTC.

Regarding this clone: In the same sample, other DNA sequences code for this CDR3. The chain is built from TRBV7-2 and TRBJ1-1; tentative D call: TRBD1 (5 bases). The CDR3 totals 14 residues. Trimming shortened V by 4 bases and J by 1 base, and 10 bases separated the two germline ends. CDR1 and CDR2 from the germline V gene are SGHTA and FQGNSA. This chain's CDR3 is CASSSGTANTEAFF. The CDR3 DNA sequence: TGTGCCAGCAGCTCCGGGACGGCGAACACTGAAGCTTTCTTT.

The J gene is TRBJ2-1, the V gene TRBV29-1, with D perhaps matching TRBD1 (6 bases). Germline V gene sequence: CDR1 SQVTM, CDR2 ANQGSEA. The CDR3 extends over 12 amino acids. The V end lost 1 base, the J end lost 9 bases, and 10 bases lay between the germline ends. The CDR3 reads CSVEGRGTEQFF. As DNA, the CDR3 is TGCAGCGTTGAAGGCAGGGGTACTGAGCAGTTCTTC.

The CDR3 is CATSRGQVYNEQFF. The DNA of the CDR3 is TGTGCCACCAGCAGAGGCCAGGTATACAATGAGCAGTTCTTC. V is TRBV15 and J is TRBJ2-1; the D is unclear. Germline V lookup: CDR1 LNHNV, CDR2 YYDKDF (reference sequence). Trimming removed 1 base at V and 4 bases at J, with 8 bases between. CDR3 length equals 14 residues.

The V call is TRBV6-5, the J call TRBJ1-2; D unclear. The CDR3 extends over 14 amino acids. Germline CDR1 MNHEY, CDR2 SVGAGI. V was shortened by 8 bases and J by 6 bases, with 19 bases between the two germline ends. The CDR3 coding sequence is TGTGCCAGCGGCCCGCTGGAGGATAAAAATGGCTACACCTTC. Translation gives CASGPLEDKNGYTF.

The rearrangement links TRBV30 to TRBJ1-2, with D perhaps matching TRBD1 (6 bases). This CDR3 spans 12 amino acids. The germline V gene has CDR1 GTSNPN and CDR2 SVGIG (reference sequence). V was shortened by 1 base and J by 8 bases, with 11 bases between the two germline ends. The CDR3 DNA follows: TGTGCCTGGAGTGCAGGGGTGGGCGGCTACACCTTC. Amino acid sequence: CAWSAGVGGYTF. The full variable domain, with the rest looked up from reference TRBV30 and TRBJ1-2, is SQTIHQWPATLVQPVGSPLSLECTVEGTSNPNLYWYRQAAGRGLQLLFYSVGIGQISSEVPQNLSASRPQDRQFILSSKKLLLSDSGFYLCAWSAGVGGYTFGSGTRLTVV.

The chain links TRBV5-4 to TRBJ2-7; 9 nucleotides agree with TRBD2. Trimming cost V 4 bases and J 3 bases; bases outside gene matches: 5. CDR3 length equals 14 residues. Germline V gene lookup returns CDR1 SGHNT and CDR2 YYREEE (reference sequence). This CDR3 reads CASSPASGVYEQYF. The DNA of the CDR3 is TGTGCCAGCAGCCCAGCTAGCGGGGTCTACGAGCAGTACTTC.

V gene TRBV11-2 combines with J gene TRBJ2-7, with D perhaps given as TRBD1 or TRBD2 (5 bases each). V was cut by 3 bases and J by 2 bases, with 20 bases left in between. The CDR3 is 17 residues long. Germline CDR1 SGHAT, CDR2 FQNNGV. CDR3 region: CASSFGPLGVLPYEQYF. The CDR3, as DNA: TGTGCCAGCAGCTTTGGGCCCTTGGGGGTTCTCCCCTACGAGCAGTACTTC.

The chain couples TRBV24-1 to TRBJ1-5, with unresolved D. V was pared by 4 bases and J by 6 bases, with 12 bases between. There are 14 residues in the CDR3. CDR1 and CDR2 from the germline V gene are KGHDR and SFDVKD. Here the CDR3 DNA reads TGTGCCACCAGTGACGTCCTTGAGGGTCAGCCCCAGCATTTT. Translating it yields CATSDVLEGQPQHF.

The chain links TRBV5-1 to TRBJ2-7; D remains unclear. The CDR3 extends over 14 amino acids. The germline CDR1 and CDR2 sequences are SGHRS and YFSETQ. The V end lost 3 bases, the J end lost 0 bases, and 10 bases lay between the germline ends. The CDR3 bases are TGCGCCAGCAGCTCCCTTCCAGGCTCCTACGAGCAGTACTTC. Translation gives CASSSLPGSYEQYF. The variable domain in full, with the rest retrieved from reference TRBV5-1 and TRBJ2-7, is KAGVTQTPRYLIKTRGQQVTLSCSPISGHRSVSWYQQTPGQGLQFLFEYFSETQRNKGNFPGRFSGRQFSNSRSEMNVSTLELGDSALYLCASSSLPGSYEQYFGPGTRLTVT.

This CDR3 reads CASSLGGQTETQYF. DNA for the CDR3: TGTGCCAGCAGTTTAGGGGGACAGACAGAGACCCAGTACTTC. V usage is TRBV28 and J usage is TRBJ2-5; TRBD1 matches 7 bases. The germline gives CDR1 MDHEN, CDR2 SYDVKM. CDR3 size: 14 residues. V shed 2 bases and J 4 bases; nucleotides not matched to a gene: 4.

The rearrangement uses TRBV25-1 and TRBJ2-3; the D gene is possibly TRBD1 (6 bases). This CDR3 contains 14 residues. Trimming shortened V by 4 bases and J by 4 bases, and 12 bases separated the two germline ends. Germline loops: CDR1 MGHDK, CDR2 SYGVNS. CDR3 DNA: TGTGCCAGCAGTGGGCAGGGGATGCCAGATACGCAGTATTTT. This translates into CASSGQGMPDTQYF.

This clone was observed a single time. The chain carries TRBV7-9 and TRBJ2-1; 10 bases are a match to TRBD2. The CDR3 extends over 14 amino acids. From germline, CDR1 is SEHNR and CDR2 FQNEAQ (reference sequence). V lost 6 bases and J lost 8; bases outside the gene matches: 7. The CDR3, as DNA: TGTGCCAGCAGGGTCGGGACTAGCGTCGATGAGCAGTTCTTC. Its protein product is CASRVGTSVDEQFF.

The rearrangement uses TRBV9 and TRBJ2-2; 8 bases align to TRBD1. This CDR3 region has 17 residues. Looked up from germline, CDR1 is SGDLS and CDR2 is YYNGEE. The ends lost 4 bases at V and 6 bases at J; junction bases unmatched: 14. In nucleotides, the CDR3 is TGTGCCAGCAGCACAACAGGAGACAGGGGTCGGGCCGGGGAGCTGTTTTTT. Its translation is CASSTTGDRGRAGELFF.

The J gene is TRBJ1-2, the V gene TRBV3-1 (or the pseudogene TRBV3-2); no firm D call. V lost 3 bases and J 3 bases, leaving 8 bases between the germline ends. This CDR3 region has 13 residues. Germline loops: CDR1 LGHDT, CDR2 YNNKEL (reference sequence). The CDR3 sequence is CASSHLGDYGYTF. The DNA for the CDR3 is TGTGCCAGCAGCCACCTCGGGGACTATGGCTACACCTTC.

The CDR3: CASSIQGVNYGYTF. In DNA form, the CDR3 reads TGTGCCAGTAGTATTCAGGGAGTTAACTATGGCTACACCTTC. This chain joins TRBV19 and TRBJ1-2; possible D gene TRBD1, 5 bases. From germline, CDR1 is LNHDA and CDR2 SQIVND (reference sequence). Trimming shortened V by 3 bases and J by 1 base, and 9 bases separated the two germline ends. This CDR3 region has 14 residues.

This rearrangement joins TRBV7-2 to TRBJ1-2; D gene unclear. V lost 0 bases, J lost 4 bases, and 12 bases lay in between. The CDR3 has 15 amino acids. Germline loops: CDR1 SGHTA, CDR2 FQGNSA. DNA of the CDR3: TGTGCCAGCAGCTTAGCGCGCATTGGTTTCTATGGCTACACCTTC. As protein: CASSLARIGFYGYTF.

The gene calls are TRBV15 and TRBJ2-3, with unresolved D. This CDR3 contains 12 residues. V lost 2 bases and J lost 5, with 5 bases in between. CDR1 and CDR2 (germline): LNHNV, YYDKDF (reference sequence). CDR3 in amino acids: CATSRPLDTQYF. DNA of the CDR3: TGTGCCACCAGCAGACCCTTAGATACGCAGTATTTT.

The sample holds one count of this clone. The chain's CDR3 is CASSSVATNEKLFF. The CDR3 DNA follows: TGTGCCAGCTCCTCGGTCGCAACTAATGAAAAACTGTTTTTT. The chain combines TRBV18 with TRBJ1-4; the D is unclear. The CDR3 spans 14 residues. V lost 6 bases, J lost 0 bases, and 8 bases lay in between. CDR1 and CDR2 (germline): KGHSH, LQKENI.

V and J are TRBV18 and TRBJ1-2; D is ambiguous. V shed 3 bases and J shed 8 bases, with 19 bases lying between them. This CDR3 is built from 15 residues. The germline V gene has CDR1 KGHSH and CDR2 LQKENI. The CDR3 reads CASSPTDGAAGGYTF. In DNA form, the CDR3 reads TGTGCCAGCTCACCCACGGACGGCGCAGCGGGAGGCTACACCTTC.

The chain uses TRBV6-5 and TRBJ2-2; 9 bases line up with TRBD1. V shed 6 bases and J 3 bases; nucleotides not matched to a gene: 5. Germline V lookup: CDR1 MNHEY, CDR2 SVGAGI. The CDR3 contains 15 residues. The CDR3, as DNA: TGTGCCAGCAGGGGGGACAGGGCTGACACCGGGGAGCTGTTTTTT. Translation: CASRGDRADTGELFF.

V gene TRBV3-1 (or the pseudogene TRBV3-2) combines with J gene TRBJ1-5, with 8 bases identical to TRBD1. The V gene end was trimmed by 6 bases and the J gene end by 7 bases; junction bases not matched to a gene: 8. This CDR3 comprises 14 residues. Germline CDR1 reads LGHDT; CDR2 reads YNNKEL (reference sequence). The CDR3: CASSLGQGDQPQHF. The CDR3 region has the DNA TGTGCCAGCAGTCTTGGACAGGGCGACCAGCCCCAGCATTTT.